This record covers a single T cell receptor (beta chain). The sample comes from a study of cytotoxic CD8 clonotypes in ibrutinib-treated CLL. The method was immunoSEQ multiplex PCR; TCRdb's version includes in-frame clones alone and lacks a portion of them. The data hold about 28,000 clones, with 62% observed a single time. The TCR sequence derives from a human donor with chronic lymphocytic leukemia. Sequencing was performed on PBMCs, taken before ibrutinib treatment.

The DNA for the CDR3 is TGTGCCATCAGCTTGGGTTCCCAAGAAAAACTGTTTTTT. Its translation is CAISLGSQEKLFF. The chain has TRBV10-3 and TRBJ1-4; D gene unclear. Germline CDR1 and CDR2: ENHRY and SYGVKD. There are 13 residues in the CDR3. The germline V and J ends were trimmed by 6 bases and 8 bases, with 13 bases remaining between them.